The clone carrying this T cell receptor (beta chain) was counted ten times or more. PBMCs stemmed from approximately 9.1 ml fresh peripheral blood. This sample was included in a study of T cells in Graves' hyperthyroidism and ophthalmopathy. Template material for amplifying TCR beta CDR3 regions consisted of RNA transcripts. Carried out on the TCR CDR3, a first-round RT-PCR used the HTBI primer set. Using its own MiXCR run on the multiplex PCR reads, TCRdb lists one record per CDR3 protein. The profile covers about 260,000 distinct CDR3 sequences, with about 17% appearing a single time and about 29% taken by the ten largest. Germline V lookup: CDR1 MDHEN, CDR2 SYDVKM. The J segment lost 5 bases and the V segment lost 3 bases, leaving 1 base of the junction unmatched. The CDR3 contains 13 residues.

This sequence was found in a woman younger than 30 with Graves' ophthalmopathy. The sample taken for sequencing was blood. This chain connects TRBV28 to TRBJ2-4; 7 nucleotides match TRBD2. The CDR3 region is CASSLAGENIQYF. As DNA, the CDR3 is TGTGCCAGCAGTTTGGCGGGGGAAAACATTCAGTACTTC.